The source of this TCR beta chain is a study of blood T cell repertoires in COVID-19. The wider study: Sites in the United States, Italy and Spain provided acute and convalescent COVID-19 samples. PBMCs, B-cell-depleted T cells, or T cells were the source of the cDNA or gDNA that made up the material.

After removal of 2 bases from V and 3 bases from J, the junction contained 15 bases not matched to a gene. The germline V gene encodes CDR1 MDHEN and CDR2 SYDVKM. This CDR3 region has 18 residues. As processed by the authors: Nucleated cell counts were estimated from reference gene primer amplification. TCRdb keeps only in-frame clones here, not all; method: immunoSEQ multiplex PCR. V, J and clone size derive from that table, while D and trimming were established from the DNA sequence. The profile shows around 250,000 clones, less than 90% of them singletons. The sample was peripheral blood. The receptor was derived from a man aged 55 to 69 with acute or convalescent COVID-19. The V gene is TRBV28, the J gene TRBJ2-7; the match to TRBD1 covers 8 bases. The CDR3 sequence: CASSLRPLLTGAGYEQYF. CDR3 bases: TGTGCCAGCAGTTTACGCCCCCTCCTGACAGGGGCTGGCTACGAGCAGTACTTC.